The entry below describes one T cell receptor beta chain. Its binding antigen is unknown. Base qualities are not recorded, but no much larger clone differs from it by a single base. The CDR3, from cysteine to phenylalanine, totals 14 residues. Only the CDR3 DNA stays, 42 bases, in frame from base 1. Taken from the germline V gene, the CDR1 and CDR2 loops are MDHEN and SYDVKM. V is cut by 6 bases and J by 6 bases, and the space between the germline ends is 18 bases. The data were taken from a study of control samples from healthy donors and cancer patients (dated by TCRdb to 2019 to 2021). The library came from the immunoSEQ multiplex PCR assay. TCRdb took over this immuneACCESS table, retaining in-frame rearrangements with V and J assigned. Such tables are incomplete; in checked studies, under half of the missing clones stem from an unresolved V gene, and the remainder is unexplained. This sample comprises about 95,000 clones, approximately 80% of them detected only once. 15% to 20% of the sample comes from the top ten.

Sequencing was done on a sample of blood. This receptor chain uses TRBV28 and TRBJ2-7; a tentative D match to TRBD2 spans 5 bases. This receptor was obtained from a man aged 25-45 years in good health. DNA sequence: TGTGCCAGCAGATTCCTGGGAAGCCGGGGCGAGCAGTACTTC. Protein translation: CASRFLGSRGEQYF.